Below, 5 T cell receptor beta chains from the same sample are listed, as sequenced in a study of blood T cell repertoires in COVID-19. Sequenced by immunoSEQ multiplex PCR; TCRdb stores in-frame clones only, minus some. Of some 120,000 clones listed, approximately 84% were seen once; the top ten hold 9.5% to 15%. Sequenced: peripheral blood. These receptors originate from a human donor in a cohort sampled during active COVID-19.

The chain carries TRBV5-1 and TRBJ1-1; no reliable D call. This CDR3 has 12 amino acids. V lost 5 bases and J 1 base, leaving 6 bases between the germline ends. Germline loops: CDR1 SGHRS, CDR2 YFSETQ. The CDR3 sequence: CASRAGNTEAFF. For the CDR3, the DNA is TGCGCCAGCAGGGCAGGGAACACTGAAGCTTTCTTT.

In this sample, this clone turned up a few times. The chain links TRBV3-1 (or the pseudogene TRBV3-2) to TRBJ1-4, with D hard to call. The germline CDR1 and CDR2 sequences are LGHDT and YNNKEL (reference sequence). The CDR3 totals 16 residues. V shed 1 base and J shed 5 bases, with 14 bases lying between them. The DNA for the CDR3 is TGTGCCAGCAGCCAAGGCCCGGGTAGGCGGAATGAAAAACTGTTTTTT. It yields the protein CASSQGPGRRNEKLFF.

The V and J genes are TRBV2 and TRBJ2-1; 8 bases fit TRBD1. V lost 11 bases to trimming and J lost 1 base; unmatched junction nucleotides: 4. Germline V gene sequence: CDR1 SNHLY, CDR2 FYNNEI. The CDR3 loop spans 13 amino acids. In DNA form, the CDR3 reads TGTGCCTCCAGGGGGCTTTCCTACAATGAGCAGTTCTTC. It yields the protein CASRGLSYNEQFF.

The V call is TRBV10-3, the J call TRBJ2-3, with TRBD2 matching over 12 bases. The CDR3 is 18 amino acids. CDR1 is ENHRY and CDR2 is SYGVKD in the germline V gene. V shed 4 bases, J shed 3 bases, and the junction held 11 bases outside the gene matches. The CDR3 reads CAISGTSGGPSGTDTQYF. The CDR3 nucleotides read TGTGCCATCAGTGGAACTAGCGGGGGGCCGAGTGGGACAGATACGCAGTATTTT.

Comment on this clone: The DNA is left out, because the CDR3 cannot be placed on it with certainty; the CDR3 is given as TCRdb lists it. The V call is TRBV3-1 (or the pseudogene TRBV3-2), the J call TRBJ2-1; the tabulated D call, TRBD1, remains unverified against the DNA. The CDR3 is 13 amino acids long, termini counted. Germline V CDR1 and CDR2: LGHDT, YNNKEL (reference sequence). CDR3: CASSQEVGRGTFF.